These 4 T cell receptor beta chains originate from one sample sequenced in a study of shared clonotypes between healthy human individuals. TCRdb's table, derived via immunoSEQ multiplex PCR, lists solely in-frame clones and lacks some. The sample has about 2.1 million clones; 80% to 95% are singletons. In the naive CD8 group, cells lacked CD45RO and were positively selected for CCR7, so terminally differentiated effector memory CD45RA+ cells were left out. Sequenced input: naive CD8+ T cells from PBMCs. These receptors were taken from a man aged 18 to 29 in good health. Some clones in this sample may be carry-over from other donors' samples.

The gene calls are TRBV7-6 and TRBJ2-7; possibly TRBD2 for D (7 bases). Germline V gene lookup returns CDR1 SGHVS and CDR2 FNYEAQ. The CDR3 is 16 amino acids. Trimming stripped 3 bases from V and 3 bases from J, with 18 bases between. The CDR3 region has the DNA TGTGCCAGCAGCTTGATGGTCCCAGGGGAGGGCTACGAGCAGTACTTC. The encoded protein is CASSLMVPGEGYEQYF.

J is TRBJ2-1 and V is TRBV13; 7 positions match TRBD1. There are 14 residues in the CDR3. The germline CDR1 and CDR2 sequences are PRHDT and FYEKMQ (reference sequence). V was clipped by 4 bases and J by 8 bases; unmatched bases: 8. Written as DNA, the CDR3 is TGTGCCAGCAGCTCCCACAGGGGTCAAGATGAGCAGTTCTTC. This encodes CASSSHRGQDEQFF.

CDR3 nucleotide sequence: TGTGCCAGTAGTTGGGTCGGTAATGAGCAGTTCTTC. Protein product: CASSWVGNEQFF. V usage is TRBV19 and J usage is TRBJ2-1; D unresolved. From germline, CDR1 is LNHDA and CDR2 SQIVND (reference sequence). V was shortened by 5 bases and J by 7 bases, with 9 bases between the two germline ends. This CDR3 has 12 amino acids.

The chain combines TRBV13 with TRBJ2-7, with a possible D match to TRBD2 (6 bases). V was clipped by 4 bases and J by 5 bases, with 15 bases between them. Germline V CDR1 and CDR2: PRHDT, FYEKMQ (reference sequence). The CDR3 extends over 14 amino acids. The CDR3 protein is CASSYRDLNHEQYF. CDR3 coding DNA: TGTGCCAGCAGCTACCGGGACTTGAATCACGAGCAGTACTTC.